This T cell receptor (beta chain) was recorded in a study of blood T cell repertoires in COVID-19. Overall study context: In each case, the material was cDNA or gDNA derived from T cells, B-cell-depleted T cells, or PBMCs.

As handled by the study authors: Amplification from reference gene primers served as the basis for estimated nucleated cell counts. Produced via immunoSEQ multiplex PCR; TCRdb's table is partial and in-frame only. V and J calls and clone size are those listed in that table; D and trimming were worked out from the DNA. The sample contains under 300,000 clones, 80% to 90% of which appear only once. This clone came up a few times. CDR3 length: 15 residues. Germline V CDR1 and CDR2: SGHRS, YFSETQ. The V gene lost 3 bases and the J gene lost 3 bases, with 16 bases spanning the gap. J is TRBJ2-7 and V is TRBV5-1; D might be TRBD2 (6 bases). The sample consisted of peripheral blood. The source is a middle-aged man who had recovered from COVID-19. CDR3 in DNA: TGCGCCAGCAGCTCAAGGGCGGGGTTAGGCTACGAGCAGTACTTC. This gives the protein CASSSRAGLGYEQYF.